These T cell receptor beta chains were read from a single sample in a study of shared clonotypes between healthy human individuals. Here immunoSEQ multiplex PCR was the method, and the copy in TCRdb shows in-frame clones only, minus some. The table has a few million clones, just over 90% seen once. What was sequenced was naive CD4+ T cells sorted from blood. These receptors were collected from a man younger than 35 in good health. CDR3s include the opening cysteine and the closing phenylalanine or tryptophan. Each record gives: J gene, V gene, clone size, D gene, CDR3 protein, CDR3 DNA. D genes are given only for firm matches. The size entry is marked missing in some rows and otherwise reads once, few, many or a size class.

TRBJ2-3 TRBV7-9 NA TRBD2 CASSAILAGGSDTQYF TGTGCCAGCAGCGCGATACTAGCGGGGGGATCAGATACGCAGTATTTT
TRBJ2-7 TRBV5-5 NA NA CASSLAGTDPYEQYF TGTGCCAGCAGCTTGGCCGGGACTGACCCCTACGAGCAGTACTTC
TRBJ2-5 TRBV15 few NA CATSRGPETQYF TGTGCCACCAGCAGAGGACCGGAGACCCAGTACTTC
TRBJ2-2 TRBV4-1 NA NA CASSQDWSGGGPGELFF TGCGCCAGCAGCCAAGATTGGTCAGGGGGAGGTCCCGGGGAGCTGTTTTTT
TRBJ2-3 TRBV10-3 NA NA CASTIGDLGTDTQYF TGTGCCAGCACTATAGGGGACCTCGGGACAGATACGCAGTATTTT
TRBJ1-2 TRBV5-1 NA TRBD1 CASSLDTGQGGGYTF TGCGCCAGCAGCTTGGATACGGGACAGGGAGGGGGCTACACCTTC
TRBJ2-4 TRBV2 NA NA CASSEVGVARNIQYF TGTGCCAGCAGTGAAGTGGGGGTCGCCCGAAACATTCAGTACTTC
TRBJ2-7 TRBV6-5 NA NA CASSYLRTDYEQYF TGTGCCAGCAGTTACCTTAGGACAGACTACGAGCAGTACTTC
TRBJ2-3 TRBV5-1 NA NA CASRTGDTQYF TGCGCCAGCAGAACCGGGGATACGCAGTATTTT
TRBJ2-5 TRBV5-1 NA NA CASSRDTETQYF TGCGCCAGCAGCCGGGACACAGAGACCCAGTACTTC
TRBJ1-1 TRBV28 NA NA CASSRRRVMNTEAFF TGTGCCAGCAGTCGCCGACGGGTTATGAACACTGAAGCTTTCTTT
TRBJ1-2 TRBV6-4 NA NA CASSDGYYGYTF TGTGCCAGCAGTGACGGGTACTATGGCTACACCTTC
TRBJ1-2 TRBV2 NA NA CASSDYLGIPGGYTF TGTGCCAGCAGTGACTATTTAGGGATTCCGGGTGGCTACACCTTC
TRBJ2-5 TRBV18 NA NA CASSLSDLKETQYF TGTGCCAGCTCACTTTCCGACCTAAAAGAGACCCAGTACTTC
TRBJ1-4 TRBV2 NA TRBD1 CASVGTGAATNEKLFF TGTGCCAGCGTTGGGACAGGGGCCGCAACTAATGAAAAACTGTTTTTT
TRBJ1-3 TRBV6-1 NA NA CASIAVLIGGNTIYF TGTGCCAGCATAGCGGTATTAATAGGCGGAAACACCATATATTTT
TRBJ2-7 TRBV20-1 once NA CSARDWTEQYF TGCAGTGCTAGAGATTGGACTGAGCAGTACTTC
TRBJ2-3 TRBV11-3 NA NA CASSSGQPPDTQYF TGTGCCAGCAGCTCCGGACAGCCTCCAGATACGCAGTATTTT
TRBJ2-7 TRBV19 NA NA CASSIVGGDEQYF TGTGCCAGTAGTATAGTGGGGGGCGACGAGCAGTACTTC
TRBJ1-5 TRBV6-1 NA NA CASSERLSSSNQPQHF TGTGCCAGCAGTGAAAGGTTATCATCTAGCAATCAGCCCCAGCATTTT
TRBJ2-2 TRBV6-6 NA NA CASSYSGYTGELFF TGTGCCAGCAGTTACTCGGGGTACACCGGGGAGCTGTTTTTT
TRBJ1-1 TRBV7-2 NA NA CASSLAGARVTEAFF TGTGCCAGCAGCTTAGCCGGGGCAAGAGTCACTGAAGCTTTCTTT
TRBJ1-6 TRBV28 NA NA CASSLLSVDSPLHF TGTGCCAGCAGTTTATTGTCGGTGGATTCACCCCTCCACTTT
TRBJ2-7 TRBV10-3 NA NA CAISEFSPQGNINEQYF TGTGCCATCAGTGAATTCTCCCCCCAGGGGAATATCAACGAGCAGTACTTC
TRBJ2-7 TRBV28 NA NA CASRQAFGEQYF TGTGCCAGCAGGCAGGCTTTCGGTGAGCAGTACTTC
TRBJ1-1 TRBV30 NA NA CAWSEERGNINTEAFF TGTGCCTGGAGTGAGGAGAGAGGAAACATCAACACTGAAGCTTTCTTT